A single sample is the source of the 12 T cell receptor beta chains below, sequenced in a study of T cells after posttransplantation cyclophosphamide. Cyclophosphamide on days +3 and +4 followed busulfan-fludarabine conditioning and a marrow graft. Only in-frame clones appear in the TCRdb table, and some are missing; sequencing was by immunoSEQ multiplex PCR. Of fewer than 13,000 clones listed, around nine tenths are singletons. The sample in question was CD4+ T cells sorted from PBMCs, obtained after allogeneic stem cell transplant with posttransplant cyclophosphamide. Receptors originate from a male patient aged 25-45 years who received an allogeneic stem cell transplant from a related donor, was CMV-positive, and had acute GVHD only. The graft donor may have contributed some T cells.

The chain is built from TRBV14 and TRBJ1-1; TRBD1 might be the D (5 bases). The CDR3 runs 13 residues. With 5 bases removed from V and 1 base from J, the gap between germline ends came to 8 bases. Germline CDR1 is SGHDN and CDR2 is FVKESK. Here the CDR3 DNA reads TGTGCCAGCAGCTTGACAGAGAACACTGAAGCTTTCTTT. Translating it yields CASSLTENTEAFF.

The chain has TRBV30 and TRBJ1-1; D possibly corresponds to TRBD1 (5 bases). CDR3 length equals 13 residues. Trimming took off 3 bases at V and 5 bases at J, with 13 bases between the two ends. CDR1 is GTSNPN, CDR2 SVGIG, per germline (reference sequence). The CDR3 bases are TGTGCCTGGAGCTACGCGGGGCAAACTGAAGCTTTCTTT. Protein product: CAWSYAGQTEAFF. Supplemented by reference TRBV30 and TRBJ1-1, the full variable domain reads SQTIHQWPATLVQPVGSPLSLECTVEGTSNPNLYWYRQAAGRGLQLLFYSVGIGQISSEVPQNLSASRPQDRQFILSSKKLLLSDSGFYLCAWSYAGQTEAFFGQGTRLTVV.

The genes are TRBV6-1 and TRBJ1-5; 9 nucleotides agree with TRBD1. The CDR3 extends over 15 amino acids. The V segment lost 6 bases and the J segment 7 bases; nucleotides outside the gene matches: 10. Germline lookup yields CDR1 MNHNS and CDR2 SASEGT. The CDR3 sequence: CASSGTGPLGQPQHF. The CDR3 DNA follows: TGTGCCAGCAGCGGGACAGGGCCCTTGGGACAGCCCCAGCATTTT.

CDR3 sequence: CASSLGQGANQPQHF. CDR3 bases: TGTGCCAGCAGTCTCGGACAGGGCGCCAATCAGCCCCAGCATTTT. The V and J genes are TRBV27 and TRBJ1-5; 8 positions match TRBD1. CDR1 MNHEY and CDR2 SMNVEV come from the germline V gene (reference sequence). The CDR3 totals 15 residues. Losses at the gene ends were 5 bases for V and 3 bases for J; bases not matched to a gene: 6.

V gene TRBV4-1 combines with J gene TRBJ2-2; 8 bases align to TRBD1. V was pared by 0 bases and J by 7 bases, with 4 bases of the junction left unmatched. Germline loops: CDR1 MGHRA, CDR2 YSYEKL. CDR3 length equals 15 residues. DNA of the CDR3: TGCGCCAGCAGCCAAGATAGACAGGGGATCGGGGAGCTGTTTTTT. The encoded protein is CASSQDRQGIGELFF.

The V call is TRBV5-1, the J call TRBJ1-2, with TRBD1 as a possible D gene (6 bases). This CDR3 region has 14 residues. The V end lost 0 bases, the J end lost 4 bases, and 10 bases lay between the germline ends. The V gene's germline CDR1 is SGHRS and CDR2 YFSETQ. The CDR3: CASSLEVDSYGYTF. CDR3 sequence (DNA): TGCGCCAGCAGCTTGGAGGTGGACAGCTATGGCTACACCTTC.

Notes on this clone: The junction differs from germline at one of its ends, possibly a read error. The chain recombines TRBV20-1 with TRBJ1-1; 8 bases are shared with TRBD1. The length of the CDR3 is 8 residues. Germline V lookup: CDR1 DFQATT, CDR2 SNEGSKA (reference sequence). The CDR3 bases are TGCAGTGCCGGGACAGGTCCCTTT. This gives the protein CSAGTGPF.

The CDR3: CASSRTLNTGELFF. CDR3 nucleotides: TGTGCCAGCTCTAGGACACTGAACACCGGGGAGCTGTTTTTT. The rearrangement links TRBV18 to TRBJ2-2; D perhaps matches TRBD1 (5 bases). Trimming stripped 6 bases from V and 1 base from J, with 9 bases between. This CDR3 spans 14 amino acids. The germline gives CDR1 KGHSH, CDR2 LQKENI.

The count of this clone is one. The J gene is TRBJ1-1, the V gene TRBV19, with a possible D match to TRBD1 (6 bases). The germline gives CDR1 LNHDA, CDR2 SQIVND (reference sequence). The CDR3 runs 16 residues. Trimming removed 2 bases from V and 4 bases from J, with 17 bases in between. This CDR3 reads CASSIPPRQAGTEAFF. CDR3 DNA sequence: TGTGCCAGTAGTATACCCCCCCGACAGGCGGGCACTGAAGCTTTCTTT. Complete variable domain (other parts from reference TRBV19 and TRBJ1-1): DGGITQSPKYLFRKEGQNVTLSCEQNLNHDAMYWYRQDPGQGLRLIYYSQIVNDFQKGDIAEGYSVSREKKESFPLTVTSAQKNPTAFYLCASSIPPRQAGTEAFFGQGTRLTVV.

This clone showed up just once. The chain links TRBV5-4 to TRBJ1-1; 8 bases match TRBD1. This CDR3 region has 14 residues. Per the germline V gene, CDR1 is SGHNT and CDR2 is YYREEE (reference sequence). V shed 0 bases and J 4 bases; nucleotides not matched to a gene: 2. The CDR3 reads CASSLEQGGTEAFF. CDR3 in DNA: TGTGCCAGCAGCTTGGAACAGGGGGGCACTGAAGCTTTCTTT.

This chain links TRBV10-3 with TRBJ2-5; TRBD2 aligns across 8 bases. The germline V gene encodes CDR1 ENHRY and CDR2 SYGVKD. The CDR3 contains 16 residues. With 2 bases clipped from V and 7 bases from J, the junction kept 12 bases outside the gene matches. DNA of the CDR3: TGTGCCATCAGTGAGCAATCGGGGGGGCGTTTGGGGACCCAGTACTTC. It encodes CAISEQSGGRLGTQYF.

V usage is TRBV25-1 and J usage is TRBJ1-4; D unclear. This CDR3 contains 15 residues. Germline CDR1 reads MGHDK; CDR2 reads SYGVNS. Trimming removed 1 base from V and 7 bases from J, with 13 bases in between. CDR3 DNA sequence: TGTGCCAGCAGTGAATCTTCTGGGCTTAGTGAAAAACTGTTTTTT. This encodes CASSESSGLSEKLFF.